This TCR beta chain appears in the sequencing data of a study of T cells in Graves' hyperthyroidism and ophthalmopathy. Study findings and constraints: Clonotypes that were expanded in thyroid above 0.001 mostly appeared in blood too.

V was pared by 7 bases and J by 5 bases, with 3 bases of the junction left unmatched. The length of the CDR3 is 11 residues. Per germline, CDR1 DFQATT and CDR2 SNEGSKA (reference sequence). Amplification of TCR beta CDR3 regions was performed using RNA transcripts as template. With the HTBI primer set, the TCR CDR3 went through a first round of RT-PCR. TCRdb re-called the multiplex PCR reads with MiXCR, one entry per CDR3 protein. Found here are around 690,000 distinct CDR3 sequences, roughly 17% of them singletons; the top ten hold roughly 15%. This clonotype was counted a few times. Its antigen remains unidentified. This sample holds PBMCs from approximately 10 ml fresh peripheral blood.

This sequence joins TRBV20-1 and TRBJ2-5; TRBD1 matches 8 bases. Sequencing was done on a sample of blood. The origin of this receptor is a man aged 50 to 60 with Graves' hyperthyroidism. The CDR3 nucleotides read TGCAGTGTGGACAGGGCGGAGACCCAGTACTTC. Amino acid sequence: CSVDRAETQYF.